These 16 T cell receptor beta chains came from one sample sequenced in a study of CD8 T cells in ankylosing spondylitis. Overall study results and limits: Seemingly distinctive of ankylosing spondylitis blood was a TCR beta motif formed by eight highly homologous variants.

Which antigens these TCRs recognize remains unknown. Each CDR3 protein is one row after TCRdb ran MiXCR on the 5' RACE reads. Found here are approximately 400,000 distinct CDR3 sequences, 26% of them singletons; the top ten hold about 1%. The material sequenced was blood, either unsorted or a sorted T cell fraction (not recorded which). These TCRs come from a male donor with ankylosing spondylitis.

This sequence joins TRBV5-1 and TRBJ2-3; D uncertain. The ends were cut back, 6 bases at V and 4 bases at J, with 9 bases in the middle. Germline V gene lookup returns CDR1 SGHRS and CDR2 YFSETQ. The CDR3 spans 12 residues. The CDR3 nucleotides are TGCGCCAGCACTGGGGTGGCAGATACGCAGTATTTT. Its protein product is CASTGVADTQYF. Using reference TRBV5-1 and TRBJ2-3 for the parts outside the CDR3, the full variable domain is KAGVTQTPRYLIKTRGQQVTLSCSPISGHRSVSWYQQTPGQGLQFLFEYFSETQRNKGNFPGRFSGRQFSNSRSEMNVSTLELGDSALYLCASTGVADTQYFGPGTRLTVL.

The chain recombines TRBV30 with TRBJ2-1; D call uncertain. This CDR3 comprises 12 residues. CDR1 is GTSNPN and CDR2 is SVGIG in the germline V gene (reference sequence). Trimming cost V 2 bases and J 5 bases, with 7 bases left between them. CDR3 loop: CAWSRYDNEQFF. In nucleotides, the CDR3 is TGTGCCTGGAGTCGATACGACAATGAGCAGTTCTTC.

This clonotype was seen a handful of times. CDR3 DNA: TGCAGCGTTGAAGGGGCTCAAGAGACCCAGTACTTC. Translated, it gives CSVEGAQETQYF. The rearrangement uses TRBV29-1 and TRBJ2-5; D is uncertain. The CDR3 loop spans 12 amino acids. Germline lookup yields CDR1 SQVTM and CDR2 ANQGSEA. Deletions cut 1 base from V and 2 bases from J, with 5 bases between.

Only a few counts were recorded for this clonotype. The chain is built from TRBV28 and TRBJ1-4; D remains unclear. CDR1 MDHEN and CDR2 SYDVKM come from the germline V gene. V shed 7 bases and J shed 5 bases, with 11 bases lying between them. The CDR3 extends over 13 amino acids. The DNA for the CDR3 is TGTGCCAGCACCGCGGGGTTCAATGAAAAACTGTTTTTT. Protein: CASTAGFNEKLFF.

This clonotype was observed at least ten times. J is TRBJ2-1 and V is TRBV4-1; D is perhaps TRBD2 (6 bases). From germline, CDR1 is MGHRA and CDR2 YSYEKL. The V end was cut by 4 bases, the J end by 4 bases, with 17 bases between. This CDR3 has 16 amino acids. Here the CDR3 reads CASSRRGGASYNEQFF. The CDR3 DNA follows: TGCGCCAGCAGCCGAAGAGGAGGGGCGTCGTACAATGAGCAGTTCTTC.

This clonotype has ten or more counts. The chain links TRBV5-1 to TRBJ2-1, with D hard to call. Germline CDR1 and CDR2: SGHRS and YFSETQ. V shed 4 bases and J shed 0 bases, with 8 bases lying between them. The CDR3 is 14 amino acids. Here the CDR3 reads CASSRRSSYNEQFF. The CDR3 DNA sequence: TGCGCCAGCAGCAGGCGGAGCTCCTACAATGAGCAGTTCTTC.

This sequence joins TRBV5-5 and TRBJ2-1; the D gene is possibly TRBD1 (6 bases). The CDR3 has 12 amino acids. The germline gives CDR1 SGHKS, CDR2 YYEKEE (reference sequence). Deletions cut 6 bases from V and 10 bases from J, with 14 bases between. The CDR3 protein is CASTVTGPEQFF. The CDR3 DNA reads TGTGCCAGCACCGTGACAGGCCCCGAGCAGTTCTTC.

The chain has TRBV2 and TRBJ2-1, with 9 nucleotides matching TRBD1. CDR1 is SNHLY and CDR2 is FYNNEI in the germline V gene. Germline trimming cut 8 bases from V and 0 bases from J; bases unmatched to any gene: 2. The CDR3 consists of 14 residues. CDR3 protein: CASWGQGSYNEQFF. The CDR3 DNA sequence: TGTGCCAGCTGGGGACAGGGCTCCTACAATGAGCAGTTCTTC.

The chain employs TRBV10-3 and TRBJ1-5; 7 bases are shared with TRBD1. The V gene end was trimmed by 4 bases and the J gene end by 8 bases; junction bases not matched to a gene: 8. The CDR3 spans 14 residues. Germline V gives CDR1 ENHRY, CDR2 SYGVKD. The chain's CDR3 is CAISGDREDEPQHF. CDR3 coding DNA: TGTGCCATCAGTGGTGACAGGGAGGACGAGCCCCAGCATTTT.

The chain couples TRBV14 to TRBJ2-3; no firm D call. This CDR3 has 15 amino acids. The germline V gene has CDR1 SGHDN and CDR2 FVKESK. V was shortened by 5 bases and J by 2 bases, with 14 bases between the two germline ends. CDR3 protein: CASSILRASTDTQYF. In nucleotides, the CDR3 is TGTGCCAGCAGCATTCTAAGGGCTTCCACAGATACGCAGTATTTT.

This chain connects TRBV4-2 to TRBJ2-1, with 9 bases matching TRBD2. V trimming: 2 bases; J trimming: 3 bases; junction bases outside the gene matches: 11. This CDR3 is 18 amino acids long. Germline CDR1 reads LGHNA; CDR2 reads YNFKEQ. CDR3 protein: CASSQLSGSSGSYNEQFF. The CDR3 DNA reads TGTGCCAGCAGCCAATTGTCAGGGAGTAGCGGGAGCTACAATGAGCAGTTCTTC.

This clonotype was found a few times. The genes are TRBV12-3 or TRBV12-4 and TRBJ1-4; TRBD1 matches at 7 bases. The junction had 14 bases not matched to a gene; V was cut back by 6 bases and J by 7 bases. There are 16 residues in the CDR3. The CDR3 DNA reads TGTGCCAGCAGGAAACGACGAACAGGGGCGGGTGAAAAACTGTTTTTT. Amino acid sequence: CASRKRRTGAGEKLFF.

This clonotype came up a few times. The chain is built from TRBV7-9 and TRBJ2-2; the D is unclear. Deletions cut 7 bases from V and 7 bases from J, with 22 bases between. CDR1 is SEHNR and CDR2 is FQNEAQ in the germline V gene (reference sequence). The CDR3 contains 16 residues. CDR3 DNA sequence: TGTGCCAGCAACTTCGCACTATCCGGGTTTGGCGGGGAGCTGTTTTTT. It is translated as CASNFALSGFGGELFF.

The table lists this clonotype with a few counts. The genes are TRBV3-1 and TRBJ2-1; no clear D gene. The ends were cut back, 1 base at V and 9 bases at J, with 10 bases in the middle. Germline V gives CDR1 LGHDT, CDR2 YNNKEL (reference sequence). There are 13 residues in the CDR3. CDR3 sequence: CASSQVREGEQFF. In nucleotides, the CDR3 is TGTGCCAGCAGCCAAGTAAGAGAAGGTGAGCAGTTCTTC.

This clonotype was counted only a few times. The chain is built from TRBV4-1 and TRBJ2-3; TRBD2 aligns across 8 bases. J gave up 4 bases and V 1 base, and 4 bases lay outside the gene matches. This CDR3 comprises 15 residues. Germline-derived CDR1 and CDR2 are MGHRA and YSYEKL. The CDR3 DNA sequence: TGCGCCAGCAGCCAAGTCCTAGCGGGTTCAGATACGCAGTATTTT. Translated: CASSQVLAGSDTQYF.

The chain combines TRBV7-9 with TRBJ2-1, with 10 bases lining up with TRBD2. The V and J ends lost 2 bases and 11 bases, in that order; junction bases with no gene match: 9. CDR1 SEHNR and CDR2 FQNEAQ come from the germline V gene (reference sequence). The CDR3 spans 15 residues. The CDR3 region is CASSLMLAGAVKQFF. The DNA for the CDR3 is TGTGCCAGCAGCTTAATGCTAGCGGGAGCGGTAAAGCAGTTCTTC.